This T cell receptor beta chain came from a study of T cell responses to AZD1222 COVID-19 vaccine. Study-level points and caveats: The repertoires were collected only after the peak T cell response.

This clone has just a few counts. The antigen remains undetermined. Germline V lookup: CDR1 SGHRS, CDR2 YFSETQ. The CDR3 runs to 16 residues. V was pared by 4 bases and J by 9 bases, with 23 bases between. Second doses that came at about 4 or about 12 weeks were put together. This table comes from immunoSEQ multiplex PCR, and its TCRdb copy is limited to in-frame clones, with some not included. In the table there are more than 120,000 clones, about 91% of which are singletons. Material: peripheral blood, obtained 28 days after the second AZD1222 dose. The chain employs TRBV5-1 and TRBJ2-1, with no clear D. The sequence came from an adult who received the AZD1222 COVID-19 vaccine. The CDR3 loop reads CASSGPDPAGVPEQFF. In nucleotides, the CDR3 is TGCGCCAGCAGCGGGCCGGACCCGGCTGGCGTTCCTGAGCAGTTCTTC.